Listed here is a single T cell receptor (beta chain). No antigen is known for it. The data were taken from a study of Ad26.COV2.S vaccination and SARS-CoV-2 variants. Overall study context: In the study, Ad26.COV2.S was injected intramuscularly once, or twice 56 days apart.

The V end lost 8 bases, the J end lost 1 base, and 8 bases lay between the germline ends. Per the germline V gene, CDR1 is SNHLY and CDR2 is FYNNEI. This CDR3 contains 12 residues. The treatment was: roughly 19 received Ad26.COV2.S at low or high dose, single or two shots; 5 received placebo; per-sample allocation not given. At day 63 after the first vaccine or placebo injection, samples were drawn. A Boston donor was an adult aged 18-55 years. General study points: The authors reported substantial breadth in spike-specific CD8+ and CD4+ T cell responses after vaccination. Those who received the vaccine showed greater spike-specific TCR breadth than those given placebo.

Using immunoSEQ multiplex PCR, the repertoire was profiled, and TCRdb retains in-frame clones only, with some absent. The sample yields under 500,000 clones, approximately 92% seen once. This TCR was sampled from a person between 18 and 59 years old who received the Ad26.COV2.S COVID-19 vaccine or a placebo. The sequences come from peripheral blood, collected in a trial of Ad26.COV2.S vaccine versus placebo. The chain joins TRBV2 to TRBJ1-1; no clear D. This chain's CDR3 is CASEEWNTEAFF. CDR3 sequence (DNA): TGTGCCAGCGAAGAGTGGAACACTGAAGCTTTCTTT. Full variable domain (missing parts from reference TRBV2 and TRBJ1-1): EPEVTQTPSHQVTQMGQEVILRCVPISNHLYFYWYRQILGQKVEFLVSFYNNEISEKSEIFDDQFSVERPDGSNFTLKIRSTKLEDSAMYFCASEEWNTEAFFGQGTRLTVV.